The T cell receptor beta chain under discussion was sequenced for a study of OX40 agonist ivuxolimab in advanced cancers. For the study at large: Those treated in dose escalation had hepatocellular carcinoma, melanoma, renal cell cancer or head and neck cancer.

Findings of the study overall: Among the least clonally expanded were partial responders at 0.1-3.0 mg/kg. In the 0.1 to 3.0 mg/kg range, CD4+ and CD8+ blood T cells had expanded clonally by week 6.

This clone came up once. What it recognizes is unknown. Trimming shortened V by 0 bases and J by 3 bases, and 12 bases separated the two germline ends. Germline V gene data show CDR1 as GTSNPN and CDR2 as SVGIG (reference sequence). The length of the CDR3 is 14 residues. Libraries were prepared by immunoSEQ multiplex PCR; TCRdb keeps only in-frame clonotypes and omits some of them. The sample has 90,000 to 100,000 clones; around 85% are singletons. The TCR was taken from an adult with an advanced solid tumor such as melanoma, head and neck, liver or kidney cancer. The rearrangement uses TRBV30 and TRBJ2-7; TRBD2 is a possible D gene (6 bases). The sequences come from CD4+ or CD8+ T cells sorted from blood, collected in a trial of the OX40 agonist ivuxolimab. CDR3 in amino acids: CAWSVRGLNYEQYF. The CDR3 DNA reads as TGTGCCTGGAGTGTACGGGGACTCAACTACGAGCAGTACTTC. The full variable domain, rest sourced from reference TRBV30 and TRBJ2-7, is SQTIHQWPATLVQPVGSPLSLECTVEGTSNPNLYWYRQAAGRGLQLLFYSVGIGQISSEVPQNLSASRPQDRQFILSSKKLLLSDSGFYLCAWSVRGLNYEQYFGPGTRLTVT.